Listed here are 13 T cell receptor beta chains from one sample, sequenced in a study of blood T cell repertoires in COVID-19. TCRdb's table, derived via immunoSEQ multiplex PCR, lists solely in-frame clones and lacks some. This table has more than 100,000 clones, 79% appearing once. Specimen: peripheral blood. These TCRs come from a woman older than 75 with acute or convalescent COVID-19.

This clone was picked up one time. In nucleotides, the CDR3 is TGTGCCAGCAGTTACTCGACAGGGGGGGACACTGAAGCTTTCTTT. It codes for CASSYSTGGDTEAFF. J is TRBJ1-1 and V is TRBV6-5; 9 bases line up with TRBD1. Trimming removed 0 bases from V and 3 bases from J; junction bases left unmatched: 2. The CDR3 spans 15 residues. Germline V gene sequence: CDR1 MNHEY, CDR2 SVGAGI.

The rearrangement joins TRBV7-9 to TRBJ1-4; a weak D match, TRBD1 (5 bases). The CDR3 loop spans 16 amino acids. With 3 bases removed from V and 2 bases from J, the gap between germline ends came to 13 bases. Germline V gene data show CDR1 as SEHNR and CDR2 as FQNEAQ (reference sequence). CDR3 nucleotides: TGTGCCAGCAGCTTGACCCCAGGGAGGACTAATGAAAAACTGTTTTTT. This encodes CASSLTPGRTNEKLFF.

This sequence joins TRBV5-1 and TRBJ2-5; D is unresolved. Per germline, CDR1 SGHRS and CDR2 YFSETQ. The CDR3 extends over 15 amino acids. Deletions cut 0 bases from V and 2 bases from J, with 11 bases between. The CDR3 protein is CASSLDVQAQETQYF. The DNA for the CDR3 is TGCGCCAGCAGCTTGGATGTGCAGGCACAAGAGACCCAGTACTTC.

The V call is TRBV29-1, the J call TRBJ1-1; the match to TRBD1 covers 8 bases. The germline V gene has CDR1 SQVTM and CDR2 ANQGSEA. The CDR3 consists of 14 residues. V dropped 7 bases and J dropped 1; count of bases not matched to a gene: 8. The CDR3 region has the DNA TGCAGCGGTCTGACAGGGGCTGAGAACACTGAAGCTTTCTTT. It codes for CSGLTGAENTEAFF.

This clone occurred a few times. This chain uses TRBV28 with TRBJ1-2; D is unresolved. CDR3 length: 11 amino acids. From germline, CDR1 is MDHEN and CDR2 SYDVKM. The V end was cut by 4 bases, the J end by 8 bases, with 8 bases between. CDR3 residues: CASSSITGYTF. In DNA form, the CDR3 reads TGTGCCAGCAGTTCTATAACGGGCTACACCTTC.

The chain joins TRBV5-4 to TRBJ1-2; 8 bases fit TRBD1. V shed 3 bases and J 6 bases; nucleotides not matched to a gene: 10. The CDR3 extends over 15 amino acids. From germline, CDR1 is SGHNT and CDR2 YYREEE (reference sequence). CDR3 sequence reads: CASSWPDRVEDGYTF. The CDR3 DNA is TGTGCCAGCAGCTGGCCGGACAGGGTAGAGGATGGCTACACCTTC. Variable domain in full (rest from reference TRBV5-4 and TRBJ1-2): ETGVTQSPTHLIKTRGQQVTLRCSSQSGHNTVSWYQQALGQGPQFIFQYYREEENGRGNFPPRFSGLQFPNYSSELNVNALELDDSALYLCASSWPDRVEDGYTFGSGTRLTVV.

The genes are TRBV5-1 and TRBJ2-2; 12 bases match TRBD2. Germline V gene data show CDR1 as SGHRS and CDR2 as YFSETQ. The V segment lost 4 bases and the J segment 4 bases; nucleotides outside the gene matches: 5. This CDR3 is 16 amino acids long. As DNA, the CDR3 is TGCGCCAGCAGCGAGGGGACTAGCGGGCCCACCGGGGAGCTGTTTTTT. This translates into CASSEGTSGPTGELFF.

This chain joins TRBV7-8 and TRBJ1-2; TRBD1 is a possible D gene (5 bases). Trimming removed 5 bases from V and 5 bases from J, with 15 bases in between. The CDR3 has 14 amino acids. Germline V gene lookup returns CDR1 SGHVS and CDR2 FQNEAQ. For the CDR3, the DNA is TGTGCCAGCAGCCCCAGGGAAGGCGTGTATGGCTACACCTTC. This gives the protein CASSPREGVYGYTF.

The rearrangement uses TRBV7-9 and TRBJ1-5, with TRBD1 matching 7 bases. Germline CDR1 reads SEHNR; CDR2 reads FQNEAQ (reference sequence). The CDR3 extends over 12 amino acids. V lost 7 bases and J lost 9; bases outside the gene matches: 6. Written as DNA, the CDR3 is TGTGCCAGCACCGAGGGGGCTCGGCCCCAGCATTTT. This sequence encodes CASTEGARPQHF. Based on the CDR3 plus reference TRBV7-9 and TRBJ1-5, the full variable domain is DTGVSQNPRHKITKRGQNVTFRCDPISEHNRLYWYRQTLGQGPEFLTYFQNEAQLEKSRLLSDRFSAERPKGSFSTLEIQRTEQGDSAMYLCASTEGARPQHFGDGTRLSIL.

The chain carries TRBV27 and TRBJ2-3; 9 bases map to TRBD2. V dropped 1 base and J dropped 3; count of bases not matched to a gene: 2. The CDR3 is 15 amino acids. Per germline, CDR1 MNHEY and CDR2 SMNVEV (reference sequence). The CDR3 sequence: CASSLYTSGTDTQYF. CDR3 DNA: TGTGCCAGCAGTTTATACACTAGCGGGACAGATACGCAGTATTTT.

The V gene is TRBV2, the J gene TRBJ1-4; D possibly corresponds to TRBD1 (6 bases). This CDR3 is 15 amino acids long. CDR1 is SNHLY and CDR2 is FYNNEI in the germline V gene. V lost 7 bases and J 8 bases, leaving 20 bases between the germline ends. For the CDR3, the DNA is TGTGCCAGCACCCCCCGCACAGGGTTCGGGGAAAAACTGTTTTTT. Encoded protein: CASTPRTGFGEKLFF.

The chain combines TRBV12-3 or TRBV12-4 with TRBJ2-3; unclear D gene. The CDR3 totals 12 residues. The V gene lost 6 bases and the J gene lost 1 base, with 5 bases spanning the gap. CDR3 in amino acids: CASRARTDTQYF. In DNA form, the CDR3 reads TGTGCCAGCAGGGCTCGCACAGATACGCAGTATTTT.

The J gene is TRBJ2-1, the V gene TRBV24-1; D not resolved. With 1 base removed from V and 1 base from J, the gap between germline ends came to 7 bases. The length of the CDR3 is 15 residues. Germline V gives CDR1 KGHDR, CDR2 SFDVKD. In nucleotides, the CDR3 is TGTGCCACCAGTGATTTAAGGCGGTCCTACAATGAGCAGTTCTTC. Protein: CATSDLRRSYNEQFF.